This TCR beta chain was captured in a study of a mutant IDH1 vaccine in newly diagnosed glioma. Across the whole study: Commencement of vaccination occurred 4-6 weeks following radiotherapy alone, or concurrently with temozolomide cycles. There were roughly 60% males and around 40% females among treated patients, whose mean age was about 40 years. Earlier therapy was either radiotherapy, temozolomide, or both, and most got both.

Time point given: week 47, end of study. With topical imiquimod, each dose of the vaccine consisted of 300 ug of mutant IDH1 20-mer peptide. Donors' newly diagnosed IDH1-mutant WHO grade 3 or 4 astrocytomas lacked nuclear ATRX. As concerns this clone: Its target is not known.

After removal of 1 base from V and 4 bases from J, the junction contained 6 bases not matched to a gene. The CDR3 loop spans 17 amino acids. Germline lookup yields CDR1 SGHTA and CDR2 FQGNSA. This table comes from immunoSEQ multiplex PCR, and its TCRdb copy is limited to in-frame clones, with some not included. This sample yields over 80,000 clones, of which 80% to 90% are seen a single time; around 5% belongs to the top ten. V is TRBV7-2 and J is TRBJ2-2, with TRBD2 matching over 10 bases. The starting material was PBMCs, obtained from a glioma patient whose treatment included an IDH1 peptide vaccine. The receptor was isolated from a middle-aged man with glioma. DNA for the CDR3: TGTGCCAGCAGCTTAGGTTTAGCGGGGGGCCCCACCGGGGAGCTGTTTTTT. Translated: CASSLGLAGGPTGELFF.